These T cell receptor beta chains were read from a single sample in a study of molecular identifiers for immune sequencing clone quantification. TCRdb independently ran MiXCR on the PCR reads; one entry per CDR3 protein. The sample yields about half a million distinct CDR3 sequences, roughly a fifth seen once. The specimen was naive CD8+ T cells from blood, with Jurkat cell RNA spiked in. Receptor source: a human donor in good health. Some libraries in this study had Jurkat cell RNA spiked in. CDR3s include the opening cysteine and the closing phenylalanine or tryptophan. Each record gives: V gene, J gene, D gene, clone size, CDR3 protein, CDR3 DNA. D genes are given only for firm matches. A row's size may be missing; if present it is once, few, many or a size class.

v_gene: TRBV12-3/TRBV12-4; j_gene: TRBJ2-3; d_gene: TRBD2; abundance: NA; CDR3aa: CASSSAGVADTQYF; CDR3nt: TGTGCCAGCAGTTCAGCGGGGGTGGCAGATACGCAGTATTTT
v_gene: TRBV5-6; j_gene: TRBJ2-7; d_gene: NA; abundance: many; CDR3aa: CASSLQPAYLEQYF; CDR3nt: TGTGCCAGCAGCTTACAACCAGCCTATCTCGAGCAGTACTTC
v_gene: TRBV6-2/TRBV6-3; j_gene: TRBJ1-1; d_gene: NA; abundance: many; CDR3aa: CASYTGMAPEAFF; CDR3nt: TGTGCCAGCTACACAGGGATGGCGCCTGAAGCTTTCTTT
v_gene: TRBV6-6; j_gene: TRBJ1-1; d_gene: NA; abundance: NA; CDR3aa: CASSYSRGSVNTEAFF; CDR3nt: TGTGCCAGCAGTTACTCGAGGGGGTCTGTGAACACTGAAGCTTTCTTT
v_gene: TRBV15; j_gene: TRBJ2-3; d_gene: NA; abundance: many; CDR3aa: CATAEFLTDTQYF; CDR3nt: TGTGCCACAGCGGAGTTCCTCACAGATACGCAGTATTTT
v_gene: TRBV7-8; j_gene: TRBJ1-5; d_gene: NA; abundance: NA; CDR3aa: CASSPTDGGAYQPQHF; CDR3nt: TGTGCCAGCAGCCCTACGGATGGAGGGGCCTATCAGCCCCAGCATTTT
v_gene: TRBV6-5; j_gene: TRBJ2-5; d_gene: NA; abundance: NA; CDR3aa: CASSYSASQETQYF; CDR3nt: TGTGCCAGCAGTTACTCGGCCTCACAAGAGACCCAGTACTTC
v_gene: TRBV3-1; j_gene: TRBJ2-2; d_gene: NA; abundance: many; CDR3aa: CASAGTDANTGELFF; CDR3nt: TGTGCCAGCGCCGGGACGGACGCGAACACCGGGGAGCTGTTTTTT
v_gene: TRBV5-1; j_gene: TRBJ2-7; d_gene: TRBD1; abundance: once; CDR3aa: CASSGSGTGDEQYF; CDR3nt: TGCGCCAGCAGCGGATCCGGGACAGGGGACGAGCAGTACTTC
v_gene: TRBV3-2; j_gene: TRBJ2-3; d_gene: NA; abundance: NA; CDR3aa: CASIQTRRELHTDTQYF; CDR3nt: TGTGCCAGCATACAGACGCGGCGGGAGCTCCACACAGATACGCAGTATTTT
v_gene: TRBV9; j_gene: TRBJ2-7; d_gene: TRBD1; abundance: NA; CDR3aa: CASSVGTGPHEQYF; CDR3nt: TGTGCCAGCAGCGTAGGGACAGGGCCCCACGAGCAGTACTTC
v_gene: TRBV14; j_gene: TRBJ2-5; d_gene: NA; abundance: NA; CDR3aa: CASSLKTRGLPQGETQYF; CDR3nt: TGTGCCAGCAGCCTCAAGACCCGGGGACTTCCTCAGGGGGAGACCCAGTACTTC
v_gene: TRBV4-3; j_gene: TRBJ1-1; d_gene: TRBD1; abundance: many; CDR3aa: CASSRDRGYEAFF; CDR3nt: TGCGCCAGCAGCCGCGACAGGGGATATGAAGCTTTCTTT
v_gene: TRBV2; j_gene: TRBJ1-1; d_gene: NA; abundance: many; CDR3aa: CASSDEQNTEAFF; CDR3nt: TGTGCCAGCAGTGACGAGCAGAACACTGAAGCTTTCTTT
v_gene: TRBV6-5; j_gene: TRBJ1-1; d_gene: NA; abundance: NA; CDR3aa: CASNTRGVTEASF; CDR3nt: TGTGCCAGCAATACCAGAGGGGTCACTGAAGCTTCCTTT
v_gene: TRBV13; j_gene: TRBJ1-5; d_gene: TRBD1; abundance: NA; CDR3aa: CASSFQGGGQPQHF; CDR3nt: TGTGCCAGCAGCTTCCAGGGGGGGGGTCAGCCCCAGCATTTT
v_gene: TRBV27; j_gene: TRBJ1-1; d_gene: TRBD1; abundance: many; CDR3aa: CASSLSGGPEAFF; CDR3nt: TGTGCCAGCAGTTTGTCAGGGGGCCCTGAAGCTTTCTTT
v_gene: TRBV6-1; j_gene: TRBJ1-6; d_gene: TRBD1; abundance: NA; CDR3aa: CASKQGLDNSPLHF; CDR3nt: TGTGCCAGCAAACAGGGGCTAGATAATTCACCCCTCCACTTT
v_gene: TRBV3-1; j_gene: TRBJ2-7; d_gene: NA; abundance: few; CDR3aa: CASSQELGHGQYF; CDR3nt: TGTGCCAGCAGCCAAGAGTTAGGGCACGGGCAGTACTTC
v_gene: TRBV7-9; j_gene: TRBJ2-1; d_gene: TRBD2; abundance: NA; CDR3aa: CASSLEPGLAIPYNEQFF; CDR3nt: TGTGCCAGCAGCTTAGAACCGGGACTAGCTATTCCCTACAATGAGCAGTTCTTC
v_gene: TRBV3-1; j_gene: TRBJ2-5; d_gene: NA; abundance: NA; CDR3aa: CASSQYGLEETQYF; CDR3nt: TGTGCCAGCAGCCAATATGGCCTGGAAGAGACCCAGTACTTC
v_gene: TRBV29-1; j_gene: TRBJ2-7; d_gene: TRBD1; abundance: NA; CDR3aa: CSVGDRGTSYEQYF; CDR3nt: TGCAGCGTTGGGGACAGGGGTACCTCCTACGAGCAGTACTTC
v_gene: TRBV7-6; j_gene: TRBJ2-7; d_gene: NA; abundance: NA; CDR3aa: CASSLGGERHEQYF; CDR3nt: TGTGCCAGCAGCTTAGGAGGCGAACGCCACGAGCAGTACTTC
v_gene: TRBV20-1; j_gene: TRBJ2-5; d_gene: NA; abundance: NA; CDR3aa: CSASKRDGTLQETQYF; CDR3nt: TGCAGTGCCTCCAAGAGGGACGGAACTCTCCAAGAGACCCAGTACTTC
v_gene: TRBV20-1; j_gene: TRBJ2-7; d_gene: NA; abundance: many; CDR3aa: CSANRPGHSYEQYF; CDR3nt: TGCAGTGCTAACAGACCGGGACACTCCTACGAGCAGTACTTC
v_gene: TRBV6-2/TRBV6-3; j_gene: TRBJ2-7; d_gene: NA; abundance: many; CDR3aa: CASTSLGEQYF; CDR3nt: TGTGCCAGCACCTCACTTGGGGAGCAGTACTTC
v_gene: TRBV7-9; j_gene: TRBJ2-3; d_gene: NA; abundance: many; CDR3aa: CASSRTTHDTQYF; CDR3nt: TGTGCCAGCAGCAGAACCACCCATGATACGCAGTATTTT
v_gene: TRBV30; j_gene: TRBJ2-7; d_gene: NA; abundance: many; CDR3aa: CAWSALGQLDHEQYF; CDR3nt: TGTGCCTGGAGTGCCCTTGGACAGCTTGACCACGAGCAGTACTTC
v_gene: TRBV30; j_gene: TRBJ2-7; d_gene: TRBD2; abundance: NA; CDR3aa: CAWSGGSLAGGTHEQYF; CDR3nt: TGTGCCTGGAGTGGCGGTAGTCTAGCGGGAGGAACCCACGAGCAGTACTTC
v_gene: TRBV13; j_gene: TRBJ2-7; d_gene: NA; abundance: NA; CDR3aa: CASSLGETSADSYGQYF; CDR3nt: TGTGCCAGCAGCTTAGGAGAAACCTCGGCGGATTCCTACGGGCAGTACTTC
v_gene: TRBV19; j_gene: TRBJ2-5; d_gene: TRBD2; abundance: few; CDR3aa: CASSIAGGQETQYF; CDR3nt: TGTGCCAGTAGTATAGCGGGAGGACAAGAGACCCAGTACTTC
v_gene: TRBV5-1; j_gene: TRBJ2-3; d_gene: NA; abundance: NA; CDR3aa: CASRLQGYGTDTQYF; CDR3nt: TGCGCCAGCAGGTTACAGGGATATGGCACAGATACGCAGTATTTT
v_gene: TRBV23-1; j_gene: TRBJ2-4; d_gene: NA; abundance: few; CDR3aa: CASSQRDSRRLAKNIQYF; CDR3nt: TGCGCCAGCAGTCAGCGGGACAGCCGAAGACTAGCCAAAAACATTCAGTACTTC
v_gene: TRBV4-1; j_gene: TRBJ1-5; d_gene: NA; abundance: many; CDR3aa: CASSQDLGLQPQHF; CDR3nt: TGCGCCAGCAGCCAAGATCTGGGGTTACAGCCCCAGCATTTT
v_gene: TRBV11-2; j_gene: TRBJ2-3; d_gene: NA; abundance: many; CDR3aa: CASSFGPRKPTDTQYF; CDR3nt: TGTGCCAGCAGCTTCGGACCCCGGAAACCCACAGATACGCAGTATTTT
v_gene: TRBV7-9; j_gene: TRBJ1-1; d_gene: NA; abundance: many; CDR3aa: CASSSLAGSATEAFF; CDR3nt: TGTGCCAGCAGCTCCCTGGCAGGGTCGGCCACTGAAGCTTTCTTT
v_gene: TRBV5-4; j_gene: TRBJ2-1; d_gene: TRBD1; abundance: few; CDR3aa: CASSWGTGVSNEQFF; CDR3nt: TGTGCCAGCAGCTGGGGGACAGGTGTCTCCAATGAGCAGTTCTTC
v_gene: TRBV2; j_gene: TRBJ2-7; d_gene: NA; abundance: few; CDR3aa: CASSEANEQYF; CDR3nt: TGTGCCAGCAGTGAAGCCAACGAGCAGTACTTC
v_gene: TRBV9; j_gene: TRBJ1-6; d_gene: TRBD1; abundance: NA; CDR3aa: CASSTRDRYNSPLHF; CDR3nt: TGTGCCAGCAGCACAAGGGACAGATATAATTCACCCCTCCACTTT
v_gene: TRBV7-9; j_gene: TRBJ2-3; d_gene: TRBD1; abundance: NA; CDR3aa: CASSQARDRITDTQYF; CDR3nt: TGTGCCAGCAGCCAAGCGCGGGACAGGATTACGGATACGCAGTATTTT
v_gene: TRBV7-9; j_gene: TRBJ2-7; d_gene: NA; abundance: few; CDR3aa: CASSLGVMDEQYF; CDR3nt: TGTGCCAGCAGCTTAGGGGTTATGGACGAGCAGTACTTC
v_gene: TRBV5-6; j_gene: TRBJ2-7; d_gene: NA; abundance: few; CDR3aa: CASSSGSFVYEQYF; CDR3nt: TGTGCCAGCAGCTCTGGCTCCTTCGTCTACGAGCAGTACTTC
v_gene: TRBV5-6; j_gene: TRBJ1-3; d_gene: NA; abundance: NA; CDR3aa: CASSLGGWSSGNTIYF; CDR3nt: TGTGCCAGCAGCTTGGGGGGCTGGAGCTCTGGAAACACCATATATTTT
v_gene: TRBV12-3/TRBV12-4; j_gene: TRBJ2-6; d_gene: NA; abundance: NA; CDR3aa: CASSFGLGGANVLTF; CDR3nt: TGTGCCAGCAGTTTTGGTTTGGGTGGGGCCAACGTCCTGACTTTC
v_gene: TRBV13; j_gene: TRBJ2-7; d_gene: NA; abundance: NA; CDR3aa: CASSEGRYEQYF; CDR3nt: TGTGCCAGCAGCGAAGGGAGATACGAGCAGTACTTC
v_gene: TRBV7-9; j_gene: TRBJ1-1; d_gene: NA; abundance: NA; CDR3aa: CASSIRGYDTEAFF; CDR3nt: TGTGCCAGCAGCATACGGGGGTATGACACCGAAGCTTTCTTT
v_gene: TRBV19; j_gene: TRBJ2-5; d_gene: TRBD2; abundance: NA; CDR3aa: CASSIGLAGMETQYF; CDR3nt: TGTGCCAGTAGTATTGGACTAGCGGGGATGGAGACCCAGTACTTC
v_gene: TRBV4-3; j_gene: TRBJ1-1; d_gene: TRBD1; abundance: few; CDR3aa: CASSQGWDRAAPNTEAFF; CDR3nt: TGCGCCAGCAGCCAAGGATGGGACAGGGCCGCTCCCAACACTGAAGCTTTCTTT